These 5 T cell receptor beta chains originate from one sample sequenced in a study of CD8+ T cells in alopecia areata. Isolated RNA was reverse transcribed into cDNA used as the sequencing template. The data were produced by immunoSEQ multiplex PCR, yet TCRdb's version contains in-frame clones alone and is incomplete. In the table there are under 250,000 clones, roughly 57% of which are singletons. The sample was CD4+ T cells sorted from blood, taken at week 0. The receptors stem from a human donor with alopecia areata.

The chain joins TRBV5-4 to TRBJ2-7; D may correspond to TRBD1 or TRBD2 (6 bases each). Germline CDR1 and CDR2: SGHNT and YYREEE (reference sequence). Trimming shortened V by 4 bases and J by 9 bases, and 17 bases separated the two germline ends. This CDR3 region has 13 residues. CDR3 amino acids: CASSRGQAPGQYF. The CDR3 DNA follows: TGTGCCAGCAGCCGGGGGCAGGCGCCTGGGCAGTACTTC.

The chain joins TRBV5-1 to TRBJ1-2; TRBD1 matches at 9 bases. The germline V gene has CDR1 SGHRS and CDR2 YFSETQ. V was pared by 4 bases and J by 8 bases, with 9 bases of the junction left unmatched. The CDR3 length is 14 residues. For the CDR3, the DNA is TGCGCCAGCAGCCGATTTACAGGGGGCCGGGGCTACACCTTC. This sequence encodes CASSRFTGGRGYTF.

This sequence joins TRBV9 and TRBJ2-3, with 11 bases lining up with TRBD2. Germline lookup yields CDR1 SGDLS and CDR2 YYNGEE. The V gene end was trimmed by 3 bases and the J gene end by 0 bases; junction bases not matched to a gene: 6. This CDR3 comprises 17 residues. CDR3 sequence (DNA): TGTGCCAGCAGCGCAGGACGGACTAGCGGGAGCACAGATACGCAGTATTTT. It translates to CASSAGRTSGSTDTQYF.

The V and J genes are TRBV2 and TRBJ2-1; 10 bases align to TRBD2. Trimming removed 8 bases from V and 4 bases from J; junction bases left unmatched: 5. This CDR3 is built from 14 residues. Germline CDR1 SNHLY, CDR2 FYNNEI. The CDR3 DNA reads as TGTGCCAGCTTGGGACTAGCGATGTACAATGAGCAGTTCTTC. Translated, it gives CASLGLAMYNEQFF.

The J gene is TRBJ1-3, the V gene TRBV4-1; tentative D call: TRBD1 (6 bases). The germline V gene encodes CDR1 MGHRA and CDR2 YSYEKL. Trimming removed 4 bases from V and 4 bases from J, with 14 bases in between. This CDR3 contains 15 residues. In DNA form, the CDR3 reads TGCGCCAGCAGCCCGGGCGGGGGCCGGGGAAACACCATATATTTT. This gives the protein CASSPGGGRGNTIYF.